A selection of T cell receptor beta chains follows, all from one sample in a study of post-analysis software for immune sequencing data. TCRdb recomputed calls from the PCR reads with MiXCR, one row per CDR3 protein. The sample comprises fewer than 850,000 distinct CDR3 sequences, around 27% of which are singletons, and approximately 0.6% rests with the top ten. The sequenced sample was blood. Receptors were obtained from a girl aged 10-17 years with multiple sclerosis. CDR3s include the opening cysteine and the closing phenylalanine or tryptophan. A D gene is named only where the DNA matches it firmly. Expanded clones get a size class; other rows say once, few or many, or leave the size out.

j_call: TRBJ1-2; clone_size: .; d_call: .; v_call: TRBV7-2; cdr3_nt: TGTGCCAGCAGCTCCGGCGACGTTTATGGCTACACCTTC; cdr3_aa: CASSSGDVYGYTF
j_call: TRBJ2-1; clone_size: .; d_call: TRBD1; v_call: TRBV24-1; cdr3_nt: TGTGCCACCAGTGAGGGTCGGACAGGGGCCACCTACAATGAGCAGTTCTTC; cdr3_aa: CATSEGRTGATYNEQFF
j_call: TRBJ1-5; clone_size: .; d_call: TRBD1; v_call: TRBV4-1; cdr3_nt: TGCGCCAGCAGCGATACAGGGGAGGCCCAGCATTTT; cdr3_aa: CASSDTGEAQHF
j_call: TRBJ2-7; clone_size: .; d_call: .; v_call: TRBV28; cdr3_nt: TGTGCCAGCAGTTTAACCCTCGGGGGCTACGAGCAGTACTTC; cdr3_aa: CASSLTLGGYEQYF
j_call: TRBJ1-4; clone_size: .; d_call: .; v_call: TRBV7-2; cdr3_nt: TGTGCCAGCAGCTTAGTTGTCAGCCAGAATGAAAAACTGTTTTTT; cdr3_aa: CASSLVVSQNEKLFF
j_call: TRBJ2-7; clone_size: few; d_call: TRBD1; v_call: TRBV28; cdr3_nt: TGTGCCAGCATTCCCCTCTCCCGGGACAGCCTTACCTACGAGCAGTACTTC; cdr3_aa: CASIPLSRDSLTYEQYF
j_call: TRBJ2-7; clone_size: .; d_call: .; v_call: TRBV28; cdr3_nt: TGTGCCAGCGGCGACGAGCAGTACTTC; cdr3_aa: CASGDEQYF
j_call: TRBJ2-1; clone_size: few; d_call: TRBD2; v_call: TRBV6-5; cdr3_nt: TGTGCCAGCAGTTACTCACGACTAGCGGACTACAATGAGCAGTTCTTC; cdr3_aa: CASSYSRLADYNEQFF
j_call: TRBJ2-7; clone_size: few; d_call: TRBD2; v_call: TRBV29-1; cdr3_nt: TGCAGCGGGAGGGGAGGGGATGTCAAGCAGTACTTC; cdr3_aa: CSGRGGDVKQYF
j_call: TRBJ1-1; clone_size: few; d_call: .; v_call: TRBV20-1; cdr3_nt: TGCAGTGAGCCGGGTAGTGTGAACACTGAAGCTTTCTTT; cdr3_aa: CSEPGSVNTEAFF
j_call: TRBJ2-5; clone_size: .; d_call: TRBD2; v_call: TRBV2; cdr3_nt: TGTGCCAGCATGGAGCGGGAGGTCCGAGAGACCCAGTACTTC; cdr3_aa: CASMEREVRETQYF
j_call: TRBJ1-2; clone_size: many; d_call: .; v_call: TRBV11-2; cdr3_nt: TGTGCCAGCAGCTTAGGGGTTAGCTATGGCTACACCTTC; cdr3_aa: CASSLGVSYGYTF
j_call: TRBJ2-1; clone_size: .; d_call: .; v_call: TRBV15; cdr3_nt: TGTGCCACCAGCGTCCGGAACAATGAGCAGTTCTTC; cdr3_aa: CATSVRNNEQFF
j_call: TRBJ1-1; clone_size: once; d_call: .; v_call: TRBV18; cdr3_nt: TGTGCCAGCTCAGGTACGGAGCACACTGAAGCTTTCTTT; cdr3_aa: CASSGTEHTEAFF
j_call: TRBJ1-2; clone_size: few; d_call: TRBD1; v_call: TRBV3-1; cdr3_nt: TGTGCCAGCAGCCACCGGGACAGGGGGAATGGCTACACCTTC; cdr3_aa: CASSHRDRGNGYTF
j_call: TRBJ2-5; clone_size: .; d_call: .; v_call: TRBV7-2; cdr3_nt: TGTGCCAGCAGCACAGAGCCTCAAGAGACCCAGTACTTC; cdr3_aa: CASSTEPQETQYF
j_call: TRBJ2-3; clone_size: few; d_call: .; v_call: TRBV6-4; cdr3_nt: TGTGCCAGTAGGGGGTTACCCACGATGGGCACAGATACGCAGTATTTT; cdr3_aa: CASRGLPTMGTDTQYF
j_call: TRBJ2-3; clone_size: few; d_call: TRBD2; v_call: TRBV20-1; cdr3_nt: TGCAGTGCCGGGACTAGCGGGAATACAGATACGCAGTATTTT; cdr3_aa: CSAGTSGNTDTQYF
j_call: TRBJ2-7; clone_size: .; d_call: TRBD1; v_call: TRBV12-3/TRBV12-4; cdr3_nt: TGTGCCAGCACCATAATCGGGGCGACGGTTGGGACAGGGGGGCTGGAGCAGTACTTC; cdr3_aa: CASTIIGATVGTGGLEQYF
j_call: TRBJ2-7; clone_size: once; d_call: TRBD1; v_call: TRBV3-1; cdr3_nt: TGTGCCAGCAGCCATATGACAGGGAGCCACGAGCAGTACTTC; cdr3_aa: CASSHMTGSHEQYF
j_call: TRBJ2-1; clone_size: few; d_call: TRBD2; v_call: TRBV4-3; cdr3_nt: TGCGCCAGCAGCGGGCTAGCGGGAGGAGGAGGTGAGCAGTTCTTC; cdr3_aa: CASSGLAGGGGEQFF
j_call: TRBJ2-1; clone_size: .; d_call: .; v_call: TRBV27; cdr3_nt: TGTGCCAGCAGTTTAGTACTAGTAACCTACAATGAGCAGTTCTTC; cdr3_aa: CASSLVLVTYNEQFF
j_call: TRBJ2-3; clone_size: many; d_call: .; v_call: TRBV10-3; cdr3_nt: TGTGCCATCAGTGCCGGAACTAGAGCAGATACGCAGTATTTT; cdr3_aa: CAISAGTRADTQYF
j_call: TRBJ2-5; clone_size: .; d_call: TRBD2; v_call: TRBV4-3; cdr3_nt: TGCGCCAGCAGCCAAGTGTCCTGGGAGGGGACCCAGTACTTC; cdr3_aa: CASSQVSWEGTQYF
j_call: TRBJ1-2; clone_size: .; d_call: .; v_call: TRBV6-2/TRBV6-3; cdr3_nt: TGTGCCAGCACGGCGGAGCCCTCGATTCGGGGCTACACCTTC; cdr3_aa: CASTAEPSIRGYTF
j_call: TRBJ2-4; clone_size: many; d_call: .; v_call: TRBV20-1; cdr3_nt: TGCAGTGCTAGCCGGCTCGAAAACATTCAGTACTTC; cdr3_aa: CSASRLENIQYF
j_call: TRBJ2-7; clone_size: few; d_call: .; v_call: TRBV29-1; cdr3_nt: .; cdr3_aa: CSVGPGTEYF
j_call: TRBJ2-4; clone_size: few; d_call: TRBD2; v_call: TRBV7-2; cdr3_nt: TGTGCCAGCAGCCGGGGGGGCGGGAGTGAAAGAAACATTCAGTACTTC; cdr3_aa: CASSRGGGSERNIQYF
j_call: TRBJ2-1; clone_size: .; d_call: .; v_call: TRBV24-1; cdr3_nt: TGTGCCACCAGTGATTTGAGGGATGTTAATGAGCAGTTCTTC; cdr3_aa: CATSDLRDVNEQFF
j_call: TRBJ2-3; clone_size: few; d_call: TRBD1; v_call: TRBV6-5; cdr3_nt: TGTGCCGGACCGGGACAGTTGACAGATACGCAGTATTTT; cdr3_aa: CAGPGQLTDTQYF
j_call: TRBJ1-4; clone_size: few; d_call: .; v_call: TRBV5-6; cdr3_nt: TGTGCCAGCAGCTTGCCGGGGGGGCAGGAAAAACTGTTTTTT; cdr3_aa: CASSLPGGQEKLFF
j_call: TRBJ1-2; clone_size: few; d_call: .; v_call: TRBV6-5; cdr3_nt: TGTGCCAGCAGTTATACAGGGCTGGGGGGCTACACCTTC; cdr3_aa: CASSYTGLGGYTF
j_call: TRBJ2-3; clone_size: .; d_call: .; v_call: TRBV7-2; cdr3_nt: TGTGCCAGCAGCTTACGAATACGCACAGATACGCAGTATTTT; cdr3_aa: CASSLRIRTDTQYF
j_call: TRBJ2-6; clone_size: many; d_call: .; v_call: TRBV15; cdr3_nt: TGTGCCACCAGCGAAGGCAGCTCTGGGGCCAACGTCCTGACTTTC; cdr3_aa: CATSEGSSGANVLTF
j_call: TRBJ2-1; clone_size: .; d_call: .; v_call: TRBV3-1; cdr3_nt: TGTGCCAGCAGCCAAGATCCGGGAAGGGAGCAGTTCTTC; cdr3_aa: CASSQDPGREQFF
j_call: TRBJ2-6; clone_size: .; d_call: .; v_call: TRBV29-1; cdr3_nt: TGTAGCGTTGAATTGGCGTCGGGGGCCAACGTCCGGACTTTC; cdr3_aa: CSVELASGANVRTF
j_call: TRBJ2-7; clone_size: few; d_call: .; v_call: TRBV7-7; cdr3_nt: TGTGCCAGCAGCTTAGACCTCAGTCGCTACGAGCAGTACTTC; cdr3_aa: CASSLDLSRYEQYF
j_call: TRBJ2-1; clone_size: .; d_call: TRBD1; v_call: TRBV28; cdr3_nt: TGTGCCAGCAGAACGCGATCCGGGACAGGGTTCCACGAGCAGTTCTTC; cdr3_aa: CASRTRSGTGFHEQFF
j_call: TRBJ1-5; clone_size: .; d_call: .; v_call: TRBV27; cdr3_nt: TGTGCCAGCAGTTTATCAGTAGGGGGGGACCAGCCCCAGCATTTT; cdr3_aa: CASSLSVGGDQPQHF
j_call: TRBJ2-7; clone_size: .; d_call: TRBD2; v_call: TRBV12-3/TRBV12-4; cdr3_nt: TGTGCCAGCAGTTTGCGGGGGGCGCTCGCCTACGAGCAGTACTTC; cdr3_aa: CASSLRGALAYEQYF
j_call: TRBJ2-7; clone_size: .; d_call: .; v_call: TRBV27; cdr3_nt: TGTGCCAGCACCACCTTGGGGGGCGAGCAGTACTTC; cdr3_aa: CASTTLGGEQYF
j_call: TRBJ2-1; clone_size: few; d_call: TRBD2; v_call: TRBV20-1; cdr3_nt: TGCAGTGCCGTAGCGGGGGGCCAATACAATGAGCAGTTCTTC; cdr3_aa: CSAVAGGQYNEQFF
j_call: TRBJ2-1; clone_size: many; d_call: TRBD2; v_call: TRBV6-4; cdr3_nt: TGTGCCAGCACCAACGACGGGACTAGCGGATACAATGAGCAGTTCTTC; cdr3_aa: CASTNDGTSGYNEQFF
j_call: TRBJ2-7; clone_size: few; d_call: TRBD2; v_call: TRBV6-2/TRBV6-3; cdr3_nt: TGTGCCAGCAGGAACATCCGACTAGCGGGAGGTAACGAGCAGTACTTC; cdr3_aa: CASRNIRLAGGNEQYF
j_call: TRBJ2-5; clone_size: .; d_call: .; v_call: TRBV15; cdr3_nt: TGTGCCACCAGCAGAGGATTCTTAGAGACCCAGTACTTC; cdr3_aa: CATSRGFLETQYF